The text below deals with one T cell receptor (beta chain). Its specificity is unknown. The sample comes from a study of T cell responses to AZD1222 COVID-19 vaccine. About the study: Timing groups of about 4 and about 12 weeks for second doses were pooled.

Study-level findings and limits: Targeting of unmutated variant regions was reportedly seen in nearly half of spike-specific TCRs. The donor cohort was predominantly white British with a female majority, and clonal diversity may have been underestimated. Regions 160-218 and 743-854 held dominance among vaccine-associated CD4 TCRs, which spanned spike.

Trimming took 1 base from V and 7 from J, leaving 7 bases between them. Per germline, CDR1 SGHAT and CDR2 FQNNGV. CDR3 length: 12 amino acids. Repertoires were generated with immunoSEQ multiplex PCR, while TCRdb's copy carries only in-frame clones and drops some. The sample holds 150,000 to 200,000 clones, approximately 86% seen once. The sequencing here drew on peripheral blood, taken on day 0 of AZD1222 vaccination. The TCR originated in an adult in good health. This chain connects TRBV11-2 to TRBJ1-1; D call uncertain. CDR3 sequence reads: CASSLGQLEAFF. The CDR3 DNA is TGTGCCAGCAGCTTAGGACAACTTGAAGCTTTCTTT.